This T cell receptor (beta chain) originates from a study of blood T cell repertoires in COVID-19. The wider study: Sites in the United States, Italy and Spain provided acute and convalescent COVID-19 samples. T cells, B-cell-depleted T cells, or PBMCs supplied cDNA or gDNA.

Seattle-derived patients entered the study during active infection and were followed longitudinally. In the authors' workflow: Reference gene primer amplification gave estimated nucleated cell counts. The repertoire was sequenced with immunoSEQ multiplex PCR; TCRdb's copy has only in-frame clones and lacks some. D and trimming come from the DNA, and the V and J calls and clone size come from that table. The sample shows 150,000 to 200,000 clones, approximately 92% of them seen only once. Looked up from germline, CDR1 is MDHEN and CDR2 is SYDVKM. This CDR3 is 15 amino acids long. Trimming removed 6 bases from V and 6 bases from J, with 19 bases in between.

Sequencing was carried out using peripheral blood. This chain uses TRBV28 with TRBJ2-3; D perhaps matches TRBD2 (6 bases). This receptor was taken from a man aged 25 to 45 with COVID-19, enrolled during active disease. The chain's CDR3 is CASSRTTAGGDTQYF. CDR3 nucleotides: TGTGCCAGCAGCCGGACTACGGCAGGAGGTGATACGCAGTATTTT.